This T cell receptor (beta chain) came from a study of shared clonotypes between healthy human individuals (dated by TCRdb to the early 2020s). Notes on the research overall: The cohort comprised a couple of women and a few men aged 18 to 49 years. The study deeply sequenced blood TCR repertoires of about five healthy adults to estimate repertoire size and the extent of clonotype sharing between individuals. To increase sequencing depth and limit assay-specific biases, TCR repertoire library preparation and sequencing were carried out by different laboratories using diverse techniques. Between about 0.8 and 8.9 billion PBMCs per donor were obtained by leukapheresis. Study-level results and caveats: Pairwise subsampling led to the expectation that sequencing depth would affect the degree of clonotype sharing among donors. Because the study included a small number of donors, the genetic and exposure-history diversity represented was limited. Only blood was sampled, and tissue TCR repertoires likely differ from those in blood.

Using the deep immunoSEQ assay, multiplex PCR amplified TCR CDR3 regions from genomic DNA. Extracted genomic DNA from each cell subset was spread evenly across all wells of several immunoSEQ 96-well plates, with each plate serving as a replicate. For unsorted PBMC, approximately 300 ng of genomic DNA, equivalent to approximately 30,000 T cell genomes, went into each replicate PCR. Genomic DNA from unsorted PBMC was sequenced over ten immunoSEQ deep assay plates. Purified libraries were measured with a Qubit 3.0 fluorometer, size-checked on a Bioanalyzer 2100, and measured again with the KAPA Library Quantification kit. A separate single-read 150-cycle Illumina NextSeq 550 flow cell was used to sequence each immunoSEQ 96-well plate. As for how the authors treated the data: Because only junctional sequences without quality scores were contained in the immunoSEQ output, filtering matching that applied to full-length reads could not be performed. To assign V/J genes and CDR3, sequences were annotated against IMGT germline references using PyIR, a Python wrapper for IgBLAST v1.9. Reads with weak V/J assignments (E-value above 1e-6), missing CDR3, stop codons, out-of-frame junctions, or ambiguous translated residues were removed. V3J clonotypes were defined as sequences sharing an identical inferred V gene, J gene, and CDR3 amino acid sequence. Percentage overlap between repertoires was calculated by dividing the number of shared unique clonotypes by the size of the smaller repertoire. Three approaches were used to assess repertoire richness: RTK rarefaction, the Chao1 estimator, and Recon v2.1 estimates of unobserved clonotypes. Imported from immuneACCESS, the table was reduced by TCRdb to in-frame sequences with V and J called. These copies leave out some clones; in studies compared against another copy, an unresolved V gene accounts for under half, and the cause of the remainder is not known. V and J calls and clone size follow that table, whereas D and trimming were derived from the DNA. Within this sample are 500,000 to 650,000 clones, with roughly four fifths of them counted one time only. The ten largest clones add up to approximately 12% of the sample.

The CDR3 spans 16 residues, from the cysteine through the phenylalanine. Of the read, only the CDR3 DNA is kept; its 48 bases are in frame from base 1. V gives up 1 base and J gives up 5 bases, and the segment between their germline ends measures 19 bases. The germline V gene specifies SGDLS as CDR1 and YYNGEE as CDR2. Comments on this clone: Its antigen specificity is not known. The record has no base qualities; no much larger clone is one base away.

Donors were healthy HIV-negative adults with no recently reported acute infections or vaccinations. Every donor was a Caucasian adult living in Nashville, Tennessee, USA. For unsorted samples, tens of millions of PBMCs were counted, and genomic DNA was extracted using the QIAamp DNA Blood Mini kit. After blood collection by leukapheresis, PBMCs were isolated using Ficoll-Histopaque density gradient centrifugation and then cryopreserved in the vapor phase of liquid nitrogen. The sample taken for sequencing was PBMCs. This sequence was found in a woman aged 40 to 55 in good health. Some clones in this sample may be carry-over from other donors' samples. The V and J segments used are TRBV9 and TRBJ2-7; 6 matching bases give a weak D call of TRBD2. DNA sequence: TGTGCCAGCAGCGTAAGTAACGGCGCGCCGGGGGACGAGCAGTACTTC. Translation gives CASSVSNGAPGDEQYF.